This T cell receptor beta chain was documented in a study of blood T cell repertoires in COVID-19. Study in general: Sample material is recorded as cDNA or gDNA derived from T cells, B-cell-depleted T cells, or PBMCs.

This clone is medium-sized (0.01 to 0.1%) in the sample. Study processing details: Scientists estimated how many nucleated cells there were by amplifying reference gene primers. The repertoire was sequenced with immunoSEQ multiplex PCR; TCRdb's copy has only in-frame clones and lacks some. The V and J calls and clone size come from that table; D and trimming were worked out from the DNA. The sample carries 140,000 to 150,000 clones, around 78% recorded once. The germline gives CDR1 DFQATT, CDR2 SNEGSKA (reference sequence). Losses at the gene ends were 3 bases for V and 6 bases for J; bases not matched to a gene: 14. The CDR3 is made up of 16 amino acids.

The sequence came from a woman aged 60-70 years with acute or convalescent COVID-19. The V gene is TRBV20-1, the J gene TRBJ2-1; 7 bases are shared with TRBD2. Specimen: peripheral blood. The CDR3 region has the DNA TGCAGTGCTAGTAGGGGCGGGAGAGCTCGGACCAATGAGCAGTTCTTC. Its translation: CSASRGGRARTNEQFF.